Each of the 17 T cell receptor beta chains below was sequenced from the same sample in a study of cytomegalovirus exposure and HLA in healthy donors. With 60 Vbeta and 13 Jbeta primers, the PCR was carried out. Sequencing was performed with immunoSEQ multiplex PCR; in TCRdb, only in-frame clones are kept and a portion is missing. The data show 150,000 to 200,000 clones, with about 81% seen just once and about 1.7% held by the top ten. The specimen was PBMCs. The source is a man aged 18 to 29 in good health and CMV-seronegative.

The V call is TRBV27, the J call TRBJ2-7; 7 bases match TRBD2. This CDR3 comprises 14 residues. V gave up 5 bases and J gave up 4 bases; unmatched junction bases: 8. Germline V gives CDR1 MNHEY, CDR2 SMNVEV (reference sequence). The CDR3 nucleotides are TGTGCCAGCAGTCTCAGCGGGATGGGTTACGAGCAGTACTTC. It translates to CASSLSGMGYEQYF.

The chain joins TRBV5-1 to TRBJ2-3, with 7 bases aligning to TRBD1. This CDR3 is 16 amino acids long. Trimming cost V 4 bases and J 6 bases; bases outside gene matches: 14. Per the germline V gene, CDR1 is SGHRS and CDR2 is YFSETQ. The CDR3 here is CASSNRDSLSRDTQYF. CDR3 DNA: TGCGCCAGCAGCAACCGGGACAGTTTATCTCGTGATACGCAGTATTTT.

This clone occurred a few times. The rearrangement joins TRBV27 to TRBJ2-7, with D perhaps matching TRBD1 (5 bases). The CDR3 sequence is 13 residues long. Between the trimmed V and J ends, which lost 3 bases and 7 bases, there was a span of 13 bases. Germline loops: CDR1 MNHEY, CDR2 SMNVEV (reference sequence). The CDR3 loop reads CASSLARAGEQYF. CDR3 bases: TGTGCCAGCAGTTTGGCCAGGGCTGGGGAGCAGTACTTC.

This clone was picked up a small number of times. At one end the junction does not follow the germline gene, possibly because of a read error. The gene calls are TRBV7-9 and TRBJ2-7; D is perhaps TRBD1 (6 bases). Germline V gives CDR1 SEHNR, CDR2 FQNEAQ (reference sequence). CDR3 size: 18 residues. The CDR3 region has the DNA TGTTCCAGCAGCCGCTCTAAACAGGGTTTGGGCCGGAACTACGAGCAGTACTTC. It codes for CSSSRSKQGLGRNYEQYF. The whole variable domain, remainder taken from reference TRBV7-9 and TRBJ2-7, is DTGVSQNPRHKITKRGQNVTFRCDPISEHNRLYWYRQTLGQGPEFLTYFQNEAQLEKSRLLSDRFSAERPKGSFSTLEIQRTEQGDSAMYLCSSSRSKQGLGRNYEQYFGPGTRLTVT.

DNA for the CDR3: TGTGCCAGCTACAGGGTTGCAGAGACCCAGTACTTC. It encodes CASYRVAETQYF. V usage is TRBV28 and J usage is TRBJ2-5, with D tentatively TRBD1 (6 bases). This CDR3 is built from 12 residues. CDR1 MDHEN and CDR2 SYDVKM come from the germline V gene. The V end was cut by 8 bases, the J end by 4 bases, with 11 bases between.

The chain uses TRBV27 and TRBJ2-1; 9 positions match TRBD2. This CDR3 contains 15 residues. Germline trimming cut 1 base from V and 8 bases from J; bases unmatched to any gene: 6. Germline CDR1 MNHEY, CDR2 SMNVEV (reference sequence). CDR3: CASSLLAGVLHEQFF. CDR3 bases: TGTGCCAGCAGTTTATTAGCGGGGGTCCTCCATGAGCAGTTCTTC.

V is TRBV5-8 and J is TRBJ1-4, with TRBD1 as a possible D gene (6 bases). Trimming cost V 5 bases and J 5 bases, with 16 bases left between them. Germline lookup yields CDR1 SGHTS and CDR2 YDEGEE. The CDR3 is 15 residues long. The CDR3 DNA reads TGTGCCAGCAGAAGGGGGAGGGGCCCGAATGAAAAACTGTTTTTT. Its protein product is CASRRGRGPNEKLFF.

This chain joins TRBV7-2 and TRBJ2-7, with 10 bases fitting TRBD1. This CDR3 comprises 16 residues. Germline V gives CDR1 SGHTA, CDR2 FQGNSA. Unmatched junction bases numbered 9, after V lost 3 bases and J lost 4 bases. The chain's CDR3 is CASSFPPGQGKYEQYF. The CDR3 coding sequence is TGTGCCAGCAGCTTTCCACCGGGACAGGGGAAGTACGAGCAGTACTTC.

The chain is built from TRBV9 and TRBJ1-1; perhaps TRBD1 as D (6 bases). CDR1 is SGDLS, CDR2 YYNGEE, per germline. The CDR3 runs to 14 residues. The V end lost 0 bases, the J end lost 5 bases, and 11 bases lay between the germline ends. The CDR3 bases are TGTGCCAGCAGCGTAGCAGGGGAAGGAACTGAAGCTTTCTTT. Protein: CASSVAGEGTEAFF.

V is TRBV4-3 and J is TRBJ2-3; 7 nucleotides match TRBD2. Germline-derived CDR1 and CDR2 are LGHNA and YSLEER. V lost 3 bases, J lost 0 bases, and 0 bases stayed unmatched. CDR3 length: 14 amino acids. The CDR3 nucleotides are TGCGCCAGCAGCCAGCGGGGGAGCACAGATACGCAGTATTTT. Translated, it gives CASSQRGSTDTQYF.

Concerning this clone: The missing conserved phenylalanine or tryptophan at the end of this CDR3 makes a read error likely. It is unclear where the CDR3 begins or ends on the DNA, so no DNA is shown, and the CDR3 is as TCRdb lists it. The chain employs TRBV7-9 and TRBJ2-7; the table gives TRBD2 as D, unverified against the DNA. The CDR3 spans 12 residues, counting both ends. CDR1 and CDR2 from the germline V gene are SEHNR and FQNEAQ (reference sequence). The CDR3 region is CASSSERGGTRL.

The V and J genes are TRBV5-6 and TRBJ1-3, with D tentatively TRBD1 (6 bases). This CDR3 is 14 amino acids long. The germline CDR1 and CDR2 sequences are SGHDT and YYEEEE. V dropped 2 bases and J dropped 4 bases, with 10 bases sitting between them. CDR3 residues: CASSLTGFGNTIYF. CDR3 bases: TGTGCCAGCAGCTTAACAGGGTTCGGAAACACCATATATTTT.

The J gene is TRBJ1-1, the V gene TRBV2; the D gene is possibly TRBD1 (5 bases). The germline V gene has CDR1 SNHLY and CDR2 FYNNEI. This CDR3 has 15 residues. V gave up 6 bases and J gave up 4 bases, with 18 bases separating them. The chain's CDR3 is CASSGYQTGVTEAFF. The CDR3 DNA sequence: TGTGCCAGCAGCGGATACCAAACAGGAGTCACTGAAGCTTTCTTT.

The J gene is TRBJ2-1, the V gene TRBV29-1, with unresolved D. The germline gives CDR1 SQVTM, CDR2 ANQGSEA. CDR3 length: 9 residues. Trimming took 5 bases from V and 9 from J, leaving 5 bases between them. Written as DNA, the CDR3 is TGCAGCGTTACTGTTGAGCAGTTCTTC. This translates into CSVTVEQFF.

This sequence joins TRBV20-1 and TRBJ1-5, with D hard to call. Per germline, CDR1 DFQATT and CDR2 SNEGSKA (reference sequence). Trimming took 5 bases from V and 5 from J, leaving 7 bases between them. This CDR3 is built from 11 residues. CDR3 coding DNA: TGCAGTGCTTCCGGGGATCAGCCCCAGCATTTT. It yields the protein CSASGDQPQHF.

The chain uses TRBV5-1 and TRBJ1-2, with a tentative D call TRBD1 (6 bases). Germline loops: CDR1 SGHRS, CDR2 YFSETQ. This CDR3 has 14 residues. Trimming pared 0 bases from V and 4 bases from J, leaving 10 bases between. CDR3 bases: TGCGCCAGCAGCTTGGACAGGGTGGGCTATGGCTACACCTTC. This gives the protein CASSLDRVGYGYTF.

This clone has just a few counts. J is TRBJ2-7 and V is TRBV5-4; TRBD1 matches 7 bases. With V trimmed by 5 bases and J by 0 bases, 2 bases remained unmatched. Germline CDR1 is SGHNT and CDR2 is YYREEE (reference sequence). The CDR3 sequence is 13 residues long. The CDR3 region is CASRRDSSYEQYF. The CDR3 coding sequence is TGTGCCAGCAGACGGGACAGCTCCTACGAGCAGTACTTC.